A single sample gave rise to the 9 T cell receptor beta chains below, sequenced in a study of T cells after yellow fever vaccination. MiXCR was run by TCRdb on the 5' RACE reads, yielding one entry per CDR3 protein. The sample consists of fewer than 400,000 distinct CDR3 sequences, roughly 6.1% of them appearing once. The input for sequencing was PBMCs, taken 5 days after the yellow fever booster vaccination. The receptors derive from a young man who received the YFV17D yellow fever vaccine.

The CDR3 nucleotides are TGTGCCAGCTCACCCTTGGGCGGGAGTTTTATCGAGGATACGCAGTATTTT. Translation: CASSPLGGSFIEDTQYF. V is TRBV18 and J is TRBJ2-3, with TRBD2 matching 7 bases. V trimming: 3 bases; J trimming: 6 bases; junction bases outside the gene matches: 15. Germline V lookup: CDR1 KGHSH, CDR2 LQKENI. This CDR3 comprises 17 residues.

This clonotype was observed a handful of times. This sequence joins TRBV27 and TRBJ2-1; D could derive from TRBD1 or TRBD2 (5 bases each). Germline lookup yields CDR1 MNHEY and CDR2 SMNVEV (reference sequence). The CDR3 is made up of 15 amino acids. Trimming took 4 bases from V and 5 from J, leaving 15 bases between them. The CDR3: CASSSTGTYDNEQFF. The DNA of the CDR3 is TGTGCCAGCAGTTCTACCGGGACCTACGACAATGAGCAGTTCTTC.

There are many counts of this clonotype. The CDR3 DNA follows: TGCGCCAGCAGTGGGATAGCGGGGCTCAATGAGCAGTTCTTC. It codes for CASSGIAGLNEQFF. V is TRBV10-2 and J is TRBJ2-1; 8 bases are shared with TRBD2. The CDR3 sequence is 14 residues long. Germline loops: CDR1 WSHSY, CDR2 SAAADI. Trimming at V came to 4 bases and at J to 6 bases, leaving 5 bases not matched to a gene.

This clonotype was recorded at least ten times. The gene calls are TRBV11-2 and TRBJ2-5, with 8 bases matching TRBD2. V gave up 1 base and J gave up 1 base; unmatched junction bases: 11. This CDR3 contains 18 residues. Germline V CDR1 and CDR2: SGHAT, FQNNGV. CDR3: CASSLGPTSGLFQETQYF. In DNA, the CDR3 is TGTGCCAGCAGCTTAGGCCCTACTAGCGGTTTATTCCAAGAGACCCAGTACTTC.

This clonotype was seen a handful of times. The CDR3 DNA reads as TGCGCCAGCAGCCAAGCGGGGGTAAACGCGAACACCGGGGAGCTGTTTTTT. The encoded protein is CASSQAGVNANTGELFF. V usage is TRBV4-3 and J usage is TRBJ2-2, with D maybe TRBD2 (6 bases). The CDR3 spans 17 residues. Germline V CDR1 and CDR2: LGHNA, YSLEER. V was pared by 1 base and J by 0 bases, with 12 bases between.

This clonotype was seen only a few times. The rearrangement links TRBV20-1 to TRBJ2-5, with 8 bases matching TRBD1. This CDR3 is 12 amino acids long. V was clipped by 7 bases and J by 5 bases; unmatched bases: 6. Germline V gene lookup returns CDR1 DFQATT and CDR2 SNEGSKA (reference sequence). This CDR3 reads CSVQQGVETQYF. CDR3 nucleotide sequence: TGCAGTGTTCAACAGGGGGTGGAGACCCAGTACTTC.

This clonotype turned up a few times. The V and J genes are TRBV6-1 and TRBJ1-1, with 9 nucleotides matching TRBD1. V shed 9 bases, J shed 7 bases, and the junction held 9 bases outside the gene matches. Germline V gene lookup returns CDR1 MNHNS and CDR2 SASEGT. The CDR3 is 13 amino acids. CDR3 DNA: TGTGCCAGTGGGGACAGGGCGTACGGTGAAGCTTTCTTT. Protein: CASGDRAYGEAFF.

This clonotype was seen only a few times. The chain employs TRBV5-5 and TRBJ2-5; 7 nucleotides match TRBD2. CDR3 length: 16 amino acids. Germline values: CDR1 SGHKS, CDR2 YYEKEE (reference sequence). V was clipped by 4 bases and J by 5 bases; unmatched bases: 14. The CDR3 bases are TGTGCCAGCAGCCTGGGGGGGACTACCTTGGCGGAGACCCAGTACTTC. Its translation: CASSLGGTTLAETQYF.

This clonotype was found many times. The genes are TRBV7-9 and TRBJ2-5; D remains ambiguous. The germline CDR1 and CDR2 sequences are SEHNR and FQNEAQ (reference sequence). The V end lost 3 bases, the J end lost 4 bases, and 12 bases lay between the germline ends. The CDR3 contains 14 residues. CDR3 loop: CASSLLDVAETQYF. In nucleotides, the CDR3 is TGTGCCAGCAGCTTGTTAGATGTCGCAGAGACCCAGTACTTC.